Below, one T cell receptor (beta chain) is given with its context. This sample stems from a study of blood T cell repertoires in COVID-19. In the study overall: Some COVID-19 samples were acute and others convalescent; all came from the United States, Italy and Spain. PBMCs, B-cell-depleted T cells, or T cells were the source of the cDNA or gDNA that made up the material.

Authors' analysis steps: For nucleated cells, counts were estimated from reference gene primer amplification. Repertoires were generated with immunoSEQ multiplex PCR, while TCRdb's copy carries only in-frame clones and drops some. V and J calls and clone size are given by that table; D and trimming were obtained from the DNA. The sample has 310,000 or so clones, more than 70% seen once. Germline CDR1 reads MGHRA; CDR2 reads YSYEKL. This CDR3 spans 15 amino acids. Germline trimming cut 2 bases from V and 5 bases from J; bases unmatched to any gene: 8. Source material: peripheral blood. The receptor was isolated from a woman between 50 and 59 years old with acute or convalescent COVID-19. The chain recombines TRBV4-1 with TRBJ2-5; TRBD1 matches 7 bases. CDR3 DNA sequence: TGCGCCAGCAGCCAACACGACAGGGCGGTCGAGACCCAGTACTTC. Translated: CASSQHDRAVETQYF.